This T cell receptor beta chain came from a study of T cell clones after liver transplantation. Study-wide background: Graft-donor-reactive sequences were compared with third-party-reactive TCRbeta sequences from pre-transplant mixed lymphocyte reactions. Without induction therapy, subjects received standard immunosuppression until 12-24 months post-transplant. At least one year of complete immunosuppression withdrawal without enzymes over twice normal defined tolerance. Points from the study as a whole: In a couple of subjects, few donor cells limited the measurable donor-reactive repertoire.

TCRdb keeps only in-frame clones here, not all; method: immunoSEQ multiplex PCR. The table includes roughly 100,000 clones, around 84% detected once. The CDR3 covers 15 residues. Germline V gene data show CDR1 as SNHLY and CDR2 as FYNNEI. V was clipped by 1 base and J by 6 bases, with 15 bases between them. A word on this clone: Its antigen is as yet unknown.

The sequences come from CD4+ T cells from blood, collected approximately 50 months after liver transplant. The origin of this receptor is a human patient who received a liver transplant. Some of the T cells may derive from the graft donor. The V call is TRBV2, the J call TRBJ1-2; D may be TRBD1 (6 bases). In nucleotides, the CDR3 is TGTGCCAGCAGTGAAGTCCTCCGGCAGGGGCATGGCTACACCTTC. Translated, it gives CASSEVLRQGHGYTF.